This T cell receptor beta chain originates from a study of siplizumab effects on memory and regulatory T cells. Overall study results and limits: Alloreactive sequences traceable to unstimulated CD4+ memory cells were significantly reduced by siplizumab.

Points on this clone: Its antigen is still unknown.

For every sample, about 10^5 TCR templates were assayed. Profiling relied on immunoSEQ multiplex PCR, and the TCRdb table lists in-frame clones only, not all of them. Of over 95,000 clones in the sample, around 95% were seen once. Trimming pared 5 bases from V and 2 bases from J, leaving 11 bases between. This CDR3 is 14 amino acids long. The germline CDR1 and CDR2 sequences are MNHNS and SASEGT. The receptor was isolated from a human donor in good health. V usage is TRBV6-1 and J usage is TRBJ2-3; a weak D match, TRBD1 (6 bases). What was sequenced was non-Treg CD4+ T cells sorted from blood. The CDR3 is CASSITGTTDTQYF. As DNA, the CDR3 is TGTGCCAGCAGTATTACAGGGACCACAGATACGCAGTATTTT.